One TCR beta chain is described in this entry. The sample belongs to a study of T cells after posttransplantation cyclophosphamide. Sequenced by immunoSEQ multiplex PCR; TCRdb stores in-frame clones only, minus some. The sample contains 15,000 to 20,000 clones, around 86% of which appear only once. Control samples came 1 year after myeloablative marrow transplants with methotrexate plus calcineurin inhibitor. CDR1 is SGDLS, CDR2 YYNGEE, per germline. The germline V and J ends were trimmed by 3 bases and 2 bases, with 16 bases remaining between them. The CDR3 spans 16 residues. V usage is TRBV9 and J usage is TRBJ2-3; D remains unclear. This clonotype originated in a male patient between 45 and 60 years old who received an allogeneic stem cell transplant from an unrelated donor, was CMV-positive, and had chronic GVHD only. The T cells may come from the graft donor. Source: PBMCs, taken after an allogeneic stem cell transplant with a calcineurin inhibitor and methotrexate. In nucleotides, the CDR3 is TGTGCCAGCAGCGCGTACAGCAATAGTTACACAGATACGCAGTATTTT. Translated: CASSAYSNSYTDTQYF. Looking up the rest from reference TRBV9 and TRBJ2-3 gives the full variable domain: DSGVTQTPKHLITATGQRVTLRCSPRSGDLSVYWYQQSLDQGLQFLIQYYNGEERAKGNILERFSAQQFPDLHSELNLSSLELGDSALYFCASSAYSNSYTDTQYFGPGTRLTVL.